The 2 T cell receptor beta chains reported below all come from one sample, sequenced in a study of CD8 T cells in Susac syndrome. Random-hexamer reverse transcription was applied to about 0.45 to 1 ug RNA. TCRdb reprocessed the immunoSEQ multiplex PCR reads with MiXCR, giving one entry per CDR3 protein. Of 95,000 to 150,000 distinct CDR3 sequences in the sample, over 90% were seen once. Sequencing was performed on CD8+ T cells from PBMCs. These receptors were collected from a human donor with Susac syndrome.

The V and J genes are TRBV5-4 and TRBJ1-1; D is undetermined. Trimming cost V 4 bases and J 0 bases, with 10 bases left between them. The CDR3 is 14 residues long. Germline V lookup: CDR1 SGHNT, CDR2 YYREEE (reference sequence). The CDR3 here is CASSPSGLNTEAFF. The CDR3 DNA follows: TGTGCCAGCAGCCCCAGTGGGTTGAACACTGAAGCTTTCTTT.

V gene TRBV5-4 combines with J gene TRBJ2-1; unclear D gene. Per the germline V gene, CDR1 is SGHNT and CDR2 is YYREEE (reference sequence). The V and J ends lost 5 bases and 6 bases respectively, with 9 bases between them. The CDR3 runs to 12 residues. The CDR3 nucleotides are TGTGCCAGCAGTCCAACGGGCAATGAGCAGTTCTTC. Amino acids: CASSPTGNEQFF.